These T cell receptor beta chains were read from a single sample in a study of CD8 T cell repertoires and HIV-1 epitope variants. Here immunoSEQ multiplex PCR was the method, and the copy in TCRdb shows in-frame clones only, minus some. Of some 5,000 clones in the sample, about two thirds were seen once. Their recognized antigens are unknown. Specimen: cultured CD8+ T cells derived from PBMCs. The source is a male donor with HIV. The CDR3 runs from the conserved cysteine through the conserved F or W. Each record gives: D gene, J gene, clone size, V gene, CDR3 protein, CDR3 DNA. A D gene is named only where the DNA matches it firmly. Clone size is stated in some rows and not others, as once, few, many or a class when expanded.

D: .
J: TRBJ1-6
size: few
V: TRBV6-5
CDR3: CASSTGTDNSPLHF
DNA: TGTGCCAGCAGTACCGGGACTGATAATTCACCCCTCCACTTT

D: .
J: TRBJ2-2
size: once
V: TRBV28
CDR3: CASGGSTSNTGELFF
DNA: TGTGCCAGCGGAGGCTCGACATCGAACACCGGGGAGCTGTTTTTT

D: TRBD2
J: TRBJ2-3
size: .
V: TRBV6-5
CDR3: CASSYSGSITDTQYF
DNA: TGTGCCAGCAGTTATAGCGGGAGTATTACAGATACGCAGTATTTT

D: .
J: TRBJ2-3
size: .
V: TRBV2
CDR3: CANWQSTDTQYF
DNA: TGTGCCAACTGGCAAAGCACAGATACGCAGTATTTT

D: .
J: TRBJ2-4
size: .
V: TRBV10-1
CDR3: CASSDQGKLAKNIQYF
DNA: TGCGCCAGCAGTGACCAGGGGAAACTAGCCAAAAACATTCAGTACTTC

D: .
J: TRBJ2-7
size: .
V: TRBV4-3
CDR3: CASSQDRYEQYF
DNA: TGCGCCAGCAGCCAAGATCGCTACGAGCAGTACTTC

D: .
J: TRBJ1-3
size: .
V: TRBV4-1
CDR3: CASSPPTVAESGNTIYF
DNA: TGCGCCAGCAGTCCTCCGACAGTGGCGGAGTCTGGAAACACCATATATTTT

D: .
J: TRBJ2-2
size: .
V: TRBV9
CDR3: CASSSGGDTGELFF
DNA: TGTGCCAGCAGCTCAGGGGGGGACACCGGGGAGCTGTTTTTT

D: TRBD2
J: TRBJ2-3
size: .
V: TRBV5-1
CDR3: CASGLGEGPGADTQYF
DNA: TGCGCCAGCGGCTTAGGGGAGGGCCCTGGGGCAGATACGCAGTATTTT

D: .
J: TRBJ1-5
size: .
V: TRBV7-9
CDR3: CASSTDFSNQPQHF
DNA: TGTGCCAGCAGCACTGACTTTAGCAATCAGCCCCAGCATTTT

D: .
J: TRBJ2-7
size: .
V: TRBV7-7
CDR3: CASSPDSSYEQYF
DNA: TGTGCCAGCAGCCCGGACAGTTCCTACGAGCAGTACTTC

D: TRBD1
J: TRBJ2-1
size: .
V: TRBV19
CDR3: CASSIYRGSYNEQFF
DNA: TGTGCCAGTAGTATTTACAGGGGCTCCTACAATGAGCAGTTCTTC

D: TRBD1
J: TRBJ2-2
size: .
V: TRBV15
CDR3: CATSRDSGRGQGFGELFF
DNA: TGTGCCACCAGCAGAGATTCAGGGCGCGGACAGGGATTCGGGGAGCTGTTTTTT

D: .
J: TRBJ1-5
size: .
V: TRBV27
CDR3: CASSLDGDSNQPQHF
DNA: TGTGCCAGCAGTTTAGACGGAGATAGCAATCAGCCCCAGCATTTT

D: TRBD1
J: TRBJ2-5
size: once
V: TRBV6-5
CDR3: CASRGTGMQETQYF
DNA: TGTGCCAGCAGGGGGACAGGCATGCAAGAGACCCAGTACTTC

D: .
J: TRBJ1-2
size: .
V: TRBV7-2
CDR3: CASSLDQSNYGYTF
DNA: TGTGCCAGCAGCTTAGATCAGTCCAACTATGGCTACACCTTC

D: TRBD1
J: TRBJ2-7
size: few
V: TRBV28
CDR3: CASSPLGDSPSYEQYF
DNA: TGTGCCAGCAGTCCTCTCGGGGACAGTCCGTCCTACGAGCAGTACTTC

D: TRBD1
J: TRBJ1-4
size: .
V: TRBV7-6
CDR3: CASSGGQGIDEKLFF
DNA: TGTGCCAGCAGCGGCGGACAGGGGATCGATGAAAAACTGTTTTTT

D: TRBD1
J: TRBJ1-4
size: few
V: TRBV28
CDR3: CASRQSGGSDLGEKLFF
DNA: TGTGCCAGCCGCCAATCAGGGGGATCGGATTTGGGGGAAAAACTGTTTTTT

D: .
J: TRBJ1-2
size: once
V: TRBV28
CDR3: CASSSTRPEKLDSHNYGYTF
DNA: TGTGCCAGCAGTTCCACCCGCCCTGAGAAACTGGACAGCCATAACTATGGCTACACCTTC

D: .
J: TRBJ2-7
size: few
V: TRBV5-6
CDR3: CASSLLSYEQYF
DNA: TGTGCCAGCAGCTTGCTCTCCTACGAGCAGTACTTC